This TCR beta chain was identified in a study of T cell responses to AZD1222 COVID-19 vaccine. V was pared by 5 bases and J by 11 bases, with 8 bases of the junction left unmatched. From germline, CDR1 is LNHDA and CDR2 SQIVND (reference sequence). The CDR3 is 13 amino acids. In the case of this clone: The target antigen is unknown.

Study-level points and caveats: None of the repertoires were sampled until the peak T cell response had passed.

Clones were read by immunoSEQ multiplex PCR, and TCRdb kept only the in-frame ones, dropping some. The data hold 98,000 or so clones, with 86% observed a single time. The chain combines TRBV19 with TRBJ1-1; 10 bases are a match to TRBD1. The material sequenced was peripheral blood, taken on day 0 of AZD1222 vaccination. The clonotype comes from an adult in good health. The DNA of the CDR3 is TGTGCCAGTAGTGACCGGGACAGGGGTGCGGCTTTCTTT. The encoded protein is CASSDRDRGAAFF. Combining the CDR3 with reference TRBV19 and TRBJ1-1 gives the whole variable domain DGGITQSPKYLFRKEGQNVTLSCEQNLNHDAMYWYRQDPGQGLRLIYYSQIVNDFQKGDIAEGYSVSREKKESFPLTVTSAQKNPTAFYLCASSDRDRGAAFFGQGTRLTVV.